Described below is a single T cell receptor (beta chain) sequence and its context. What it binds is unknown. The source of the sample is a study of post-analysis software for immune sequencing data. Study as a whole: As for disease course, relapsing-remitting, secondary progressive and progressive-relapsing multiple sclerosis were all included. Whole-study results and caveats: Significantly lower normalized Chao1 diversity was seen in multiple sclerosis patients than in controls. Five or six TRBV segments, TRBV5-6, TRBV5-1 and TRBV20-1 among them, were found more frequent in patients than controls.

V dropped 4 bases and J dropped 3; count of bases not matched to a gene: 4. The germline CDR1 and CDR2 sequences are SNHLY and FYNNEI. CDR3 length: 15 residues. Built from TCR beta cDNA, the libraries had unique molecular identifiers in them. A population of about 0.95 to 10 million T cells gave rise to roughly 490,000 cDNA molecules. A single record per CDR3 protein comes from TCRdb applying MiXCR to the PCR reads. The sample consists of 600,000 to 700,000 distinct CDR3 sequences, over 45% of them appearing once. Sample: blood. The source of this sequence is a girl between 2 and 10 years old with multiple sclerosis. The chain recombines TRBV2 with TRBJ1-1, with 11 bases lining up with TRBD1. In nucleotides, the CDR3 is TGTGCCAGCAGTGGTCGGGACAGGGGGGACACTGAAGCTTTCTTT. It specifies CASSGRDRGDTEAFF.